The 9 T cell receptor beta chains reported below all come from one sample, sequenced in a study of blood T cell repertoires in COVID-19. Profiled with immunoSEQ multiplex PCR; TCRdb holds only in-frame clones, not every one. The data hold around 140,000 clones, with 81% observed a single time. Source material: peripheral blood. Source of these receptors: a human donor in a cohort sampled during active COVID-19.

The J gene is TRBJ2-1, the V gene TRBV2, with no clear D. In germline, CDR1 is SNHLY, CDR2 FYNNEI. The length of the CDR3 is 15 residues. The ends were cut back, 5 bases at V and 3 bases at J, with 14 bases in the middle. CDR3 residues: CASSLERLGYNEQFF. Written as DNA, the CDR3 is TGTGCCAGCAGTTTGGAGAGGTTGGGCTACAATGAGCAGTTCTTC.

The rearrangement uses TRBV9 and TRBJ1-4; D unresolved. Germline V gives CDR1 SGDLS, CDR2 YYNGEE. The V end lost 0 bases, the J end lost 3 bases, and 18 bases lay between the germline ends. The CDR3 contains 18 residues. CDR3 amino acids: CASSVGSGAGAPNEKLFF. The CDR3 DNA is TGTGCCAGCAGCGTAGGGTCAGGTGCAGGTGCCCCTAATGAAAAACTGTTTTTT.

CDR3 sequence reads: CASSKTDSGPSYEQYF. In DNA, the CDR3 is TGTGCCAGCAGCAAAACCGATAGCGGTCCTTCCTACGAGCAGTACTTC. This chain links TRBV9 with TRBJ2-7; tentatively, D is TRBD2 (6 bases). Germline CDR1 reads SGDLS; CDR2 reads YYNGEE. V was trimmed by 4 bases and J by 1 base, leaving 18 bases between them. The CDR3 extends over 16 amino acids. The whole variable domain, remainder taken from reference TRBV9 and TRBJ2-7, is DSGVTQTPKHLITATGQRVTLRCSPRSGDLSVYWYQQSLDQGLQFLIQYYNGEERAKGNILERFSAQQFPDLHSELNLSSLELGDSALYFCASSKTDSGPSYEQYFGPGTRLTVT.

This clone was seen a single time. The chain combines TRBV28 with TRBJ2-7; 8 nucleotides agree with TRBD2. Germline V gives CDR1 MDHEN, CDR2 SYDVKM. There are 13 residues in the CDR3. V shed 7 bases and J 2 bases; nucleotides not matched to a gene: 4. This chain's CDR3 is CASTTGGAYEQYF. CDR3 DNA sequence: TGTGCCAGCACGACGGGAGGGGCCTACGAGCAGTACTTC. Combining the CDR3 with reference TRBV28 and TRBJ2-7 gives the whole variable domain DVKVTQSSRYLVKRTGEKVFLECVQDMDHENMFWYRQDPGLGLRLIYFSYDVKMKEKGDIPEGYSVSREKKERFSLILESASTNQTSMYLCASTTGGAYEQYFGPGTRLTVT.

V and J are TRBV3-1 (or the pseudogene TRBV3-2) and TRBJ2-7, with 9 nucleotides matching TRBD2. This CDR3 contains 16 residues. Germline V gene data show CDR1 as LGHDT and CDR2 as YNNKEL (reference sequence). V lost 3 bases and J lost 2; bases outside the gene matches: 8. The CDR3 DNA is TGTGCCAGCAGCCACCGTATAGCGGGAGAGACCTACGAGCAGTACTTC. Translated, it gives CASSHRIAGETYEQYF.

The V call is TRBV2, the J call TRBJ1-5, with D unclear. CDR3 length: 13 residues. Per germline, CDR1 SNHLY and CDR2 FYNNEI. With 5 bases removed from V and 2 bases from J, the gap between germline ends came to 7 bases. The CDR3 DNA is TGTGCCAGCAGTACACCCGGCAATCAGCCCCAGCATTTT. This gives the protein CASSTPGNQPQHF.

In this sample, this clone turned up once. The chain has TRBV19 and TRBJ2-3, with 9 bases identical to TRBD2. The CDR3 extends over 15 amino acids. V lost 0 bases and J lost 4; bases outside the gene matches: 2. Germline V CDR1 and CDR2: LNHDA, SQIVND (reference sequence). The chain's CDR3 is CASSIDLAGPDTQYF. CDR3 coding DNA: TGTGCCAGTAGTATAGATCTAGCGGGGCCAGATACGCAGTATTTT.

This CDR3 is CASSELTENTEAFF. The DNA for the CDR3 is TGTGCCAGCAGCGAGTTGACAGAGAACACTGAAGCTTTCTTT. This chain joins TRBV9 and TRBJ1-1, with a tentative D call TRBD1 (5 bases). V was pared by 3 bases and J by 1 base, with 10 bases between. The V gene's germline CDR1 is SGDLS and CDR2 YYNGEE. The length of the CDR3 is 14 residues.

CDR3: CAINLAGTDTQYF. The CDR3 DNA reads as TGTGCCATCAATCTAGCAGGCACAGATACGCAGTATTTT. The V and J genes are TRBV10-3 and TRBJ2-3, with D possibly being TRBD2 (5 bases). The CDR3 spans 13 residues. In germline, CDR1 is ENHRY, CDR2 SYGVKD. Between the trimmed V and J ends, which lost 7 bases and 1 base, there was a span of 9 bases.